The 20 T cell receptor beta chains presented below share a single source sample, sequenced in a study of human T cells and chemical hapten exposure. The time point here: pre-sensitization, week 0. Sample treatment: therapeutic diphenylcyclopropenone sensitization with weekly scalp DPC. TCRdb reprocessed the RACE reads with MiXCR, giving one entry per CDR3 protein. In the table there are 250,000 or so distinct CDR3 sequences, approximately 7.5% of which are singletons. Sequencing used whole blood, obtained in connection with sensitization to the hapten diphenylcyclopropenone (DPC). All receptors derive from a man in his late teens or twenties with alopecia areata. Some clones in this sample may be carry-over from other donors' samples.

This clonotype turned up a few times. This rearrangement joins TRBV10-3 to TRBJ2-3, with 8 bases aligning to TRBD1. Germline values: CDR1 ENHRY, CDR2 SYGVKD. With 6 bases clipped from V and 6 bases from J, the junction kept 11 bases outside the gene matches. The CDR3 totals 15 residues. The DNA for the CDR3 is TGTGCCATCAGAAGACACAGGGGGTCGTGGGATACGCAGTATTTT. Translation: CAIRRHRGSWDTQYF.

This clonotype was seen more than once but under ten times. The rearrangement links TRBV6-2 or TRBV6-3 to TRBJ2-2, with a possible D match to TRBD2 (5 bases). Germline CDR1 and CDR2: MNHEY and SVGEGT. V was pared by 6 bases and J by 3 bases, with 14 bases between. The CDR3 consists of 15 residues. CDR3 sequence: CASSEGQDYTGELFF. CDR3 sequence (DNA): TGTGCCAGCAGCGAGGGCCAGGACTACACCGGGGAGCTGTTTTTT.

This clonotype was detected only a few times. V is TRBV7-2 and J is TRBJ2-2; D is unclear. Germline CDR1 is SGHTA and CDR2 is FQGNSA. The V gene lost 1 base and the J gene lost 10 bases, with 10 bases spanning the gap. CDR3 length: 13 residues. CDR3 nucleotide sequence: TGTGCCAGCAGCTTAGAAAGGGATGCGGAGCTGTTTTTT. It yields the protein CASSLERDAELFF.

CDR3 protein: CAISESRDQPQHF. The CDR3, as DNA: TGTGCCATCAGTGAAAGCAGGGATCAGCCCCAGCATTTT. The chain links TRBV10-3 to TRBJ1-5, with D perhaps matching TRBD1 (5 bases). Germline V gene lookup returns CDR1 ENHRY and CDR2 SYGVKD. The CDR3 consists of 13 residues. Trimming removed 3 bases from V and 5 bases from J, with 8 bases in between.

This clonotype was detected only a few times. The chain carries TRBV6-6 and TRBJ1-6; perhaps TRBD1 as D (6 bases). CDR1 and CDR2 from the germline V gene are MNHNY and SVGAGI (reference sequence). This CDR3 comprises 13 residues. The ends were cut back, 9 bases at V and 5 bases at J, with 11 bases in the middle. CDR3 sequence (DNA): TGTGCCAGTAGACAGGTTGATAATTCACCCCTCCACTTT. This translates into CASRQVDNSPLHF.

This clonotype was observed a few times. The chain links TRBV7-3 to TRBJ2-3, with D unclear. The germline V and J ends were trimmed by 4 bases and 6 bases, with 8 bases remaining between them. Germline V lookup: CDR1 SGHTA, CDR2 FQGTGA. This CDR3 has 12 amino acids. The CDR3 loop reads CASSSSRDTQYF. In DNA form, the CDR3 reads TGTGCCAGCAGCTCCTCAAGGGATACGCAGTATTTT.

This clonotype has a handful of counts. This sequence joins TRBV11-3 and TRBJ2-3, with 9 nucleotides matching TRBD1. J gave up 8 bases and V 0 bases, and 9 bases lay outside the gene matches. The germline CDR1 and CDR2 sequences are SGHNT and YENEEA. The CDR3 contains 16 residues. CDR3 amino acids: CASSLDGTGPHGTQYF. In DNA form, the CDR3 reads TGTGCCAGCAGCTTAGACGGGACAGGGCCGCATGGTACGCAGTATTTT.

This clonotype was detected a few times. The chain recombines TRBV6-6 with TRBJ2-1, with D tentatively TRBD1 or TRBD2 (5 bases each). Trimming removed 0 bases from V and 3 bases from J, with 12 bases in between. The CDR3 totals 16 residues. The V gene's germline CDR1 is MNHNY and CDR2 SVGAGI (reference sequence). The CDR3 nucleotides read TGTGCCAGCAGTTACTCGATGGGGGAAAGCTACAATGAGCAGTTCTTC. Amino acids: CASSYSMGESYNEQFF.

There are a few counts of this clonotype. The J gene is TRBJ2-2, the V gene TRBV5-1; D gene uncertain. The germline V and J ends were trimmed by 1 base and 0 bases, with 7 bases remaining between them. This CDR3 is built from 15 residues. Germline V gives CDR1 SGHRS, CDR2 YFSETQ. CDR3 nucleotide sequence: TGCGCCAGCAGCTTGTCTACCTCGAACACCGGGGAGCTGTTTTTT. It yields the protein CASSLSTSNTGELFF. Full variable domain (outside the CDR3, taken from reference TRBV5-1 and TRBJ2-2): KAGVTQTPRYLIKTRGQQVTLSCSPISGHRSVSWYQQTPGQGLQFLFEYFSETQRNKGNFPGRFSGRQFSNSRSEMNVSTLELGDSALYLCASSLSTSNTGELFFGEGSRLTVL.

The V and J genes are TRBV7-9 and TRBJ1-5; D possibly corresponds to TRBD1 (5 bases). V dropped 1 base and J dropped 3 bases, with 19 bases sitting between them. The CDR3 covers 18 residues. CDR1 is SEHNR, CDR2 FQNEAQ, per germline (reference sequence). This CDR3 is CASSLVGQGARYNQPQHF. The CDR3 DNA sequence: TGTGCCAGCAGCTTAGTAGGCCAGGGAGCTCGTTACAATCAGCCCCAGCATTTT.

This clonotype was seen a single time. This chain uses TRBV2 with TRBJ2-1; D gene unclear. This CDR3 is built from 15 residues. Trimming took off 4 bases at V and 5 bases at J, with 15 bases between the two ends. CDR1 is SNHLY, CDR2 FYNNEI, per germline. The CDR3 region has the DNA TGTGCCAGCAGTGGGATTGGGGATTTCAACAATGAGCAGTTCTTC. This gives the protein CASSGIGDFNNEQFF.

This clonotype was detected ten times or more. The rearrangement links TRBV12-3 or TRBV12-4 to TRBJ2-7; TRBD1 agrees at 10 bases. The CDR3 has 15 residues. The J segment lost 3 bases and the V segment lost 6 bases, leaving 8 bases of the junction unmatched. The DNA of the CDR3 is TGTGCCAGCAGAGCCTGGGGGACAGGGGACTACGAGCAGTACTTC. Translation gives CASRAWGTGDYEQYF.

The chain is built from TRBV15 and TRBJ1-2; 7 nucleotides line up with TRBD1. Germline assignment: CDR1 LNHNV and CDR2 YYDKDF (reference sequence). The CDR3 has 14 amino acids. V gave up 5 bases and J gave up 4 bases; unmatched junction bases: 7. CDR3 amino acids: CATSPQGTAYGYTF. CDR3 nucleotides: TGTGCCACCAGCCCCCAGGGGACAGCCTATGGCTACACCTTC.

The table lists this clonotype with many counts. This chain joins TRBV12-5 and TRBJ1-1; no clear D. V was trimmed by 0 bases and J by 1 base, leaving 12 bases between them. The germline CDR1 and CDR2 sequences are LGHNT and FRNRAP. The CDR3 totals 16 residues. CDR3 residues: CASGLVPGDTNTEAFF. CDR3 nucleotides: TGTGCTAGTGGTTTGGTACCAGGAGACACGAACACTGAAGCTTTCTTT.

The V gene is TRBV7-2, the J gene TRBJ1-1, with D possibly matching TRBD1 (6 bases). The germline CDR1 and CDR2 sequences are SGHTA and FQGNSA. Trimming took off 5 bases at V and 6 bases at J, with 10 bases between the two ends. This CDR3 comprises 12 residues. DNA for the CDR3: TGTGCCAGCAGCCAGGGGAGCGCTGAAGCTTTCTTT. The encoded protein is CASSQGSAEAFF.

The chain is built from TRBV29-1 and TRBJ1-1; 10 bases are a match to TRBD1. V lost 7 bases to trimming and J lost 6 bases; unmatched junction nucleotides: 14. CDR3 length: 15 residues. CDR1 is SQVTM and CDR2 is ANQGSEA in the germline V gene. The CDR3 bases are TGCAGCGCCACCAGACGGAGGGACAGGGGCCCTGAAGCTTTCTTT. This encodes CSATRRRDRGPEAFF.

This rearrangement joins TRBV6-2 or TRBV6-3 to TRBJ2-7, with 9 bases that match TRBD1. In germline, CDR1 is MNHEY, CDR2 SVGEGT. V was pared by 2 bases and J by 1 base, with 6 bases of the junction left unmatched. This CDR3 is built from 16 residues. The CDR3 sequence: CASSYVLGQGSYEQYF. The CDR3, as DNA: TGTGCCAGCAGTTACGTCTTGGGACAGGGTTCCTACGAGCAGTACTTC.

The CDR3 nucleotides read TGTGCCGCCCGGGGGGGTCATGAAAAACTGTTTTTT. Translated, it gives CAARGGHEKLFF. The J gene is TRBJ1-4, the V gene TRBV28, with D perhaps TRBD1 (5 bases). Germline V gene data show CDR1 as MDHEN and CDR2 as SYDVKM. The CDR3 consists of 12 residues. The V and J ends lost 11 bases and 6 bases respectively, with 13 bases between them.

This clonotype was observed a few times. The rearrangement joins TRBV4-3 to TRBJ2-3; D is tentatively TRBD1 or TRBD2 (5 bases each). The V gene's germline CDR1 is LGHNA and CDR2 YSLEER. V was trimmed by 4 bases and J by 2 bases, leaving 16 bases between them. CDR3 size: 16 residues. This CDR3 reads CASSRTQGEVTDTQYF. CDR3 coding DNA: TGCGCCAGCAGCCGGACCCAGGGAGAGGTCACAGATACGCAGTATTTT.

This clonotype has a handful of counts. V usage is TRBV18 and J usage is TRBJ1-1, with 8 bases aligning to TRBD1. The V and J ends lost 6 bases and 4 bases, in that order; junction bases with no gene match: 10. The CDR3 is 15 amino acids. In germline, CDR1 is KGHSH, CDR2 LQKENI. As DNA, the CDR3 is TGTGCCAGCTCTCAGTCCAGGGGGCGAGGCACTGAAGCTTTCTTT. This sequence encodes CASSQSRGRGTEAFF.